The clone carrying this TCR beta chain was seen only a few times. The junction differs from germline at one of its ends, possibly a read error. These data belong to a study of regulatory T cells in long-lasting Graves disease. Time point described: newly diagnosed GD, antithyroid drugs for less than 3 months. From RNA extracted from PBMCs, the TCR library was made. This CDR3 has 17 amino acids. Investigators prepared the TCR beta libraries by applying iRepertoire HTBI primers and Arm-PCR of CDR3 regions. TCRdb reanalysed the multiplex PCR reads using MiXCR and keeps one entry per CDR3 protein. The repertoire holds some 600,000 distinct CDR3 sequences, with 16% as singletons. These same records also appear under a second study, on T cells in Graves' hyperthyroidism and ophthalmopathy.

The rearrangement joins TRBV12-3 or TRBV12-4 to TRBJ2-3, with a weak D call TRBD2 (6 bases). Sequencing was performed on peripheral blood mononuclear cells (PBMCs), taken at new diagnosis, from a patient treated with antithyroid drugs. The clonotype was recovered from a man younger than 30 with Graves disease. Here the CDR3 reads CASSFLWGESSTDTQCF. CDR3 in DNA: TGTGCCAGCAGTTTTCTCTGGGGGGAGTCTAGCACGGATACGCAGTGTTTT.